These 5 T cell receptor beta chains came from one sample sequenced in a study of blood T cell repertoires in COVID-19. Some clones are missing from TCRdb's copy, which holds only in-frame ones; the method was immunoSEQ multiplex PCR. The sample shows about 170,000 clones, about 87% of them seen only once. The sequenced material came from peripheral blood. The receptors here all came from a man aged 55-75 years with acute or convalescent COVID-19.

The chain links TRBV7-9 to TRBJ2-3; tentative D call: TRBD2 (5 bases). Germline values: CDR1 SEHNR, CDR2 FQNEAQ (reference sequence). V lost 2 bases to trimming and J lost 0 bases, with 15 bases between them. This CDR3 comprises 17 residues. The CDR3 bases are TGTGCCAGCAGCTTACCCACGGGCAGGACTAGCACAGATACGCAGTATTTT. This translates into CASSLPTGRTSTDTQYF.

J is TRBJ2-5 and V is TRBV11-3; 8 bases agree with TRBD2. V trimming: 5 bases; J trimming: 7 bases; junction bases outside the gene matches: 18. Per germline, CDR1 SGHNT and CDR2 YENEEA. The CDR3 contains 17 residues. CDR3 region: CASSPEGRAGGWVTQYF. CDR3 bases: TGTGCCAGCAGCCCCGAGGGCCGGGCGGGAGGATGGGTGACCCAGTACTTC.

J is TRBJ1-3 and V is TRBV5-6; D is perhaps TRBD1 (5 bases). The germline V gene has CDR1 SGHDT and CDR2 YYEEEE. V dropped 1 base and J dropped 0 bases, with 20 bases sitting between them. The CDR3 runs to 19 residues. This CDR3 is CASSLLEAGRADSGNTIYF. For the CDR3, the DNA is TGTGCCAGCAGCTTGCTGGAAGCCGGCAGGGCCGACTCTGGAAACACCATATATTTT.

The CDR3 sequence: CASSISRLNQPQHF. As DNA, the CDR3 is TGTGCCAGTAGTATCTCCAGACTGAATCAGCCCCAGCATTTT. The V and J genes are TRBV19 and TRBJ1-5; D unclear. CDR3 length equals 14 residues. Trimming pared 3 bases from V and 4 bases from J, leaving 10 bases between. The germline gives CDR1 LNHDA, CDR2 SQIVND (reference sequence).

This clone was counted only a few times. This chain links TRBV2 with TRBJ2-5; the match to TRBD2 covers 12 bases. Trimming removed 3 bases from V and 5 bases from J; junction bases left unmatched: 1. The germline gives CDR1 SNHLY, CDR2 FYNNEI. The CDR3 contains 14 residues. This CDR3 is CASSDGLAGETQYF. The DNA for the CDR3 is TGTGCCAGCAGTGACGGACTAGCGGGGGAGACCCAGTACTTC. The entire variable domain, with the rest obtained from reference TRBV2 and TRBJ2-5, is as follows: EPEVTQTPSHQVTQMGQEVILRCVPISNHLYFYWYRQILGQKVEFLVSFYNNEISEKSEIFDDQFSVERPDGSNFTLKIRSTKLEDSAMYFCASSDGLAGETQYFGPGTRLLVL.